These 18 T cell receptor beta chains were all obtained from the same sample, sequenced in a study of cytomegalovirus exposure and HLA in healthy donors. Primers included in the PCR were 60 Vbeta and 13 Jbeta primers. TCRdb's table, derived via immunoSEQ multiplex PCR, lists solely in-frame clones and lacks some. The sample has over 200,000 clones, more than 70% seen once. Sequencing was performed on PBMCs. Receptors originate from a human donor in good health.

V gene TRBV29-1 combines with J gene TRBJ2-7, with 10 bases fitting TRBD1. V was pared by 4 bases and J by 4 bases, with 7 bases of the junction left unmatched. CDR3 length: 14 residues. CDR1 SQVTM and CDR2 ANQGSEA come from the germline V gene. The CDR3 spells CSVVETGGGYEQYF. CDR3 sequence (DNA): TGCAGCGTTGTAGAGACAGGGGGCGGGTACGAGCAGTACTTC.

V usage is TRBV4-1 and J usage is TRBJ2-7; 7 bases agree with TRBD1. CDR3 length: 13 amino acids. Germline-derived CDR1 and CDR2 are MGHRA and YSYEKL. Trimming removed 4 bases from V and 3 bases from J; junction bases left unmatched: 3. CDR3 DNA: TGCGCCAGCAGCCGAGACAGGGTCTACGAGCAGTACTTC. Translated, it gives CASSRDRVYEQYF.

This chain joins TRBV18 and TRBJ1-5, with TRBD1 identical over 9 bases. CDR1 is KGHSH, CDR2 LQKENI, per germline. V shed 4 bases, J shed 4 bases, and the junction held 11 bases outside the gene matches. CDR3 length: 17 residues. Here the CDR3 reads CASSLSPGTGKNQPQHF. The CDR3, as DNA: TGTGCCAGCTCACTCTCTCCCGGGACAGGGAAGAATCAGCCCCAGCATTTT.

J is TRBJ2-5 and V is TRBV7-2, with D unresolved. Germline CDR1 SGHTA, CDR2 FQGNSA. The V gene lost 4 bases and the J gene lost 4 bases, with 13 bases spanning the gap. This CDR3 is 14 amino acids long. CDR3 in DNA: TGTGCCAGCAGCTCAACCGCCGGTGGAGAGACCCAGTACTTC. Amino acids: CASSSTAGGETQYF.

The table lists this clone with a count of one. In DNA, the CDR3 is TGCGCCAGCAGTCAAGGACACCCCTCCTACGAGCAGTACTTC. This sequence encodes CASSQGHPSYEQYF. The chain employs TRBV23-1 and TRBJ2-7; D possibly corresponds to TRBD1 (5 bases). TRBV23-1 is placed among ORFs of uncertain function. The CDR3 has 14 amino acids. V was cut by 2 bases and J by 0 bases, with 8 bases left in between.

The chain has TRBV30 and TRBJ2-7; 8 bases map to TRBD2. The CDR3 extends over 13 amino acids. V shed 0 bases and J 7 bases; nucleotides not matched to a gene: 5. The germline V gene has CDR1 GTSNPN and CDR2 SVGIG (reference sequence). As DNA, the CDR3 is TGTGCCTGGAGTGTGCTCGGGAGGGATGAGCAGTACTTC. Translation gives CAWSVLGRDEQYF.

This chain uses TRBV7-9 with TRBJ1-1, with a tentative D call TRBD1 (5 bases). The CDR3 loop spans 12 amino acids. V was shortened by 4 bases and J by 4 bases, with 7 bases between the two germline ends. CDR1 is SEHNR and CDR2 is FQNEAQ in the germline V gene (reference sequence). CDR3 coding DNA: TGTGCCAGCAGCTCCGGGGGCACTGAAGCTTTCTTT. Its protein product is CASSSGGTEAFF.

The gene calls are TRBV4-2 and TRBJ2-3; 13 bases match TRBD2. The ends lost 3 bases at V and 2 bases at J; junction bases unmatched: 17. CDR1 and CDR2 from the germline V gene are LGHNA and YNFKEQ. The CDR3 has 21 residues. CDR3: CASSQAGGLRLAGGTTDTQYF. The CDR3 region has the DNA TGTGCCAGCAGCCAGGCCGGGGGGTTAAGACTAGCGGGAGGTACCACAGATACGCAGTATTTT.

The chain employs TRBV19 and TRBJ2-5, with D possibly being TRBD2 (6 bases). V dropped 7 bases and J dropped 4 bases, with 16 bases sitting between them. Germline CDR1 is LNHDA and CDR2 is SQIVND (reference sequence). This CDR3 is 14 amino acids long. The CDR3 DNA sequence: TGTGCCAGTACCGGGCTAGCGAGTGGAGAGACCCAGTACTTC. Its translation: CASTGLASGETQYF.

The chain combines TRBV30 with TRBJ2-3, with 7 positions matching TRBD2. CDR3 size: 12 residues. The germline V gene encodes CDR1 GTSNPN and CDR2 SVGIG (reference sequence). The V and J ends lost 5 bases and 7 bases, in that order; junction bases with no gene match: 6. The CDR3 region has the DNA TGTGCCTGGCGAGGACTAGACCATACGCAGTATTTT. Encoded protein: CAWRGLDHTQYF.

This clone was counted once. The chain is built from TRBV21-1 and TRBJ2-5; TRBD2 is the table's D call and was not checked against the DNA. TRBV21-1 is a pseudogene locus. The CDR3 has 16 amino acids. CDR3 protein: CASSRRCREVGETQYF. The CDR3 bases are TGTGCCAGCAGCCGCCGTTGCCGGGAGGTTGGAGAGACCCAGTACTTC.

This clone was counted between two and nine times. The chain combines TRBV6-6 with TRBJ1-2, with TRBD1 identical over 9 bases. The CDR3 has 14 amino acids. Germline assignment: CDR1 MNHNY and CDR2 SVGAGI (reference sequence). V lost 6 bases, J lost 2 bases, and 4 bases stayed unmatched. CDR3: CASRKGQGNYGYTF. CDR3 DNA sequence: TGTGCCAGCAGGAAGGGACAGGGCAACTATGGCTACACCTTC.

The chain carries TRBV4-3 and TRBJ2-5, with D perhaps matching TRBD1 (5 bases). V lost 0 bases to trimming and J lost 7 bases, with 18 bases between them. The CDR3 consists of 16 residues. Germline-derived CDR1 and CDR2 are LGHNA and YSLEER. As DNA, the CDR3 is TGCGCCAGCAGCCAAGATGGGGCAGGCGGTACGGGGACCCAGTACTTC. This codes for CASSQDGAGGTGTQYF.

In DNA, the CDR3 is TGTGCCAGTAGTACCAGGGACAGTCCGGGGGAGCAGTACTTC. Amino acids: CASSTRDSPGEQYF. The gene calls are TRBV19 and TRBJ2-7; 7 bases are shared with TRBD1. CDR1 is LNHDA, CDR2 SQIVND, per germline (reference sequence). With V trimmed by 4 bases and J by 7 bases, 10 bases remained unmatched. The CDR3 is 14 amino acids.

The chain carries TRBV10-3 and TRBJ2-1, with D perhaps matching TRBD1 (7 bases). CDR1 is ENHRY, CDR2 SYGVKD, per germline. The CDR3 runs to 16 residues. The V end lost 0 bases, the J end lost 5 bases, and 14 bases lay between the germline ends. CDR3 bases: TGTGCCATCAGTGAGTCGGGCAGGGGGGCCAACAATGAGCAGTTCTTC. This gives the protein CAISESGRGANNEQFF.

The chain links TRBV19 to TRBJ2-5; possible D gene TRBD2, 6 bases. This CDR3 contains 16 residues. V lost 7 bases and J 5 bases, leaving 23 bases between the germline ends. CDR1 and CDR2 (germline): LNHDA, SQIVND (reference sequence). DNA for the CDR3: TGTGCCAGTAAATCCGCAGAAGCGGGTTTCGCGGAGACCCAGTACTTC. Encoded protein: CASKSAEAGFAETQYF.

The J gene is TRBJ2-2, the V gene TRBV5-1; no firm D call. Per germline, CDR1 SGHRS and CDR2 YFSETQ. The length of the CDR3 is 16 residues. The germline V and J ends were trimmed by 0 bases and 4 bases, with 13 bases remaining between them. This CDR3 is CASSLAGPSATGELFF. The CDR3, as DNA: TGCGCCAGCAGCTTGGCAGGTCCCTCAGCCACCGGGGAGCTGTTTTTT. Looking up the rest from reference TRBV5-1 and TRBJ2-2 gives the full variable domain: KAGVTQTPRYLIKTRGQQVTLSCSPISGHRSVSWYQQTPGQGLQFLFEYFSETQRNKGNFPGRFSGRQFSNSRSEMNVSTLELGDSALYLCASSLAGPSATGELFFGEGSRLTVL.

The chain couples TRBV2 to TRBJ2-3, with D possibly TRBD1 on 6 matching bases. The CDR3 contains 15 residues. V was cut by 6 bases and J by 0 bases, with 13 bases left in between. Germline assignment: CDR1 SNHLY and CDR2 FYNNEI. CDR3 sequence (DNA): TGTGCCAGCAGGGGTTGGACAGAGAGCACAGATACGCAGTATTTT. It encodes CASRGWTESTDTQYF. Full variable domain (rest looked up from reference TRBV2 and TRBJ2-3): EPEVTQTPSHQVTQMGQEVILRCVPISNHLYFYWYRQILGQKVEFLVSFYNNEISEKSEIFDDQFSVERPDGSNFTLKIRSTKLEDSAMYFCASRGWTESTDTQYFGPGTRLTVL.